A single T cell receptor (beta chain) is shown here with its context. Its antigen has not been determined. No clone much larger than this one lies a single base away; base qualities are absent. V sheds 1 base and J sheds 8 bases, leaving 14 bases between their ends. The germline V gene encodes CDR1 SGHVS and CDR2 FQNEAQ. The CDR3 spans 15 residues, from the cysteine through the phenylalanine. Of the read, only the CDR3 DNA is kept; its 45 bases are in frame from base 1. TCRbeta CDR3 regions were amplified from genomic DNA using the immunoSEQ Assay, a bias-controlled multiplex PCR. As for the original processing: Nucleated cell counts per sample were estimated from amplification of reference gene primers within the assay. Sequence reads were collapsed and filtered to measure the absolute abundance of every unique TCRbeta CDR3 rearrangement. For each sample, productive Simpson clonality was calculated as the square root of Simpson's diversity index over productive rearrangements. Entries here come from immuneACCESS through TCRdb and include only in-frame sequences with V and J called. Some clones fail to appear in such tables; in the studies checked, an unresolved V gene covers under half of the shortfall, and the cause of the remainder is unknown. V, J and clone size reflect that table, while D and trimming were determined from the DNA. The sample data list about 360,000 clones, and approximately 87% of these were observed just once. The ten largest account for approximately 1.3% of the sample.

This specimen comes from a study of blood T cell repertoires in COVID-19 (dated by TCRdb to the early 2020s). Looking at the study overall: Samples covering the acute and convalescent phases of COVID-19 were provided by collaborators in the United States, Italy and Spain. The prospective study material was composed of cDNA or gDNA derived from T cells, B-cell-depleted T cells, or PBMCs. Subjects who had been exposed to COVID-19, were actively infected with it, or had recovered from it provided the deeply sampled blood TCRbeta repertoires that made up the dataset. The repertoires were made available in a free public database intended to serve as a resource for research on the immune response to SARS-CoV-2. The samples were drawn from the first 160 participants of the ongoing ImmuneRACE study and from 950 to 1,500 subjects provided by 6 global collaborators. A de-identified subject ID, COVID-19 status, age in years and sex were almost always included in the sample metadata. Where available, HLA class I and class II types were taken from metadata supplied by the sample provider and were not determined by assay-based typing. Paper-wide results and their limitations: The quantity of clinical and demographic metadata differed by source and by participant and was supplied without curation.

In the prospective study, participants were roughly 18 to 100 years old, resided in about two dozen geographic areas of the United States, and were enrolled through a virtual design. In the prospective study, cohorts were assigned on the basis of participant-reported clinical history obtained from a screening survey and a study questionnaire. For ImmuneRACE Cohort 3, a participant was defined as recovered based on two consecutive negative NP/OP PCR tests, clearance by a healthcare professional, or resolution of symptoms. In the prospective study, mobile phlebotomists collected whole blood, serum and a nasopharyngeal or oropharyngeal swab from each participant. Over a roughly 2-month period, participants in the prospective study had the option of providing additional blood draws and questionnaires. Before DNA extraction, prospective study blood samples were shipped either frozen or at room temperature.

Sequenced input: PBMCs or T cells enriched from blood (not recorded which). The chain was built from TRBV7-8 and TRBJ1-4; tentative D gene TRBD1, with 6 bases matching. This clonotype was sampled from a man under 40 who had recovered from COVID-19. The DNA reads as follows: TGTGCCAGCAGCTTAGGATATCGAAGGGGGGAAAAACTGTTTTTT. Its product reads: CASSLGYRRGEKLFF.